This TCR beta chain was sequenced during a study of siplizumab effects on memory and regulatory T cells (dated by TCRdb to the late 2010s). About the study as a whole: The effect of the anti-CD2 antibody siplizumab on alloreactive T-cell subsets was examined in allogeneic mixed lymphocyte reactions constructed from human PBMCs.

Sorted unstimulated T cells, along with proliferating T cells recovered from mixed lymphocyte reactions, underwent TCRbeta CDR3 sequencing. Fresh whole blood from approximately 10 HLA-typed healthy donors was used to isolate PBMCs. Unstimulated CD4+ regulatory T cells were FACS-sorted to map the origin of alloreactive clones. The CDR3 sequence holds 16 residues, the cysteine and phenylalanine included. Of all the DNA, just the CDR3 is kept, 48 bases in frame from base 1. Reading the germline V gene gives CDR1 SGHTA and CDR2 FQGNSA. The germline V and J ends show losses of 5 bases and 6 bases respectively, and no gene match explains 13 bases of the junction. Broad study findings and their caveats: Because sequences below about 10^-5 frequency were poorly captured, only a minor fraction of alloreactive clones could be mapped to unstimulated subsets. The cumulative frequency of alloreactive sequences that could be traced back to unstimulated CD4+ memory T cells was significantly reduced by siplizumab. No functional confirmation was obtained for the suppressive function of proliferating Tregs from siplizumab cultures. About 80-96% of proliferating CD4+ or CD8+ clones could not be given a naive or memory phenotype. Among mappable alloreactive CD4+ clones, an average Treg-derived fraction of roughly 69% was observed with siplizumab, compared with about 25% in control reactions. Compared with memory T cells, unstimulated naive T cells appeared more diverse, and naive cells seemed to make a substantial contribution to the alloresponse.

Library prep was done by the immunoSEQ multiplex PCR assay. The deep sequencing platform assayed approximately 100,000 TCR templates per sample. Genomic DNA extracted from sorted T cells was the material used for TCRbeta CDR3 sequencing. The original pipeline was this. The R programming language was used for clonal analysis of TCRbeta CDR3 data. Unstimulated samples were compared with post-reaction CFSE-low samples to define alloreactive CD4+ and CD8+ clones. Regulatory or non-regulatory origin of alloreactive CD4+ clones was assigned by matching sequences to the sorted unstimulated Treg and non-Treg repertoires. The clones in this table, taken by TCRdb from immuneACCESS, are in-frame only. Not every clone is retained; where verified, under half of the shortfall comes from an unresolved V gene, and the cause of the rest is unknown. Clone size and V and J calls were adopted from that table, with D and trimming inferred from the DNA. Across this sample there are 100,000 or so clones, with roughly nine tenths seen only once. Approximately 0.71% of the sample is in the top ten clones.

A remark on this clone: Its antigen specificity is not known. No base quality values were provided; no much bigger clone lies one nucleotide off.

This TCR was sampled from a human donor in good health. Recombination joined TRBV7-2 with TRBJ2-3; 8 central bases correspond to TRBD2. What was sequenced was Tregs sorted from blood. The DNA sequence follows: TGTGCCAGCAGCCTCACCGGAGCGGGAGTCATGGATACGCAGTATTTT. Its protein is CASSLTGAGVMDTQYF.